Each of the 19 T cell receptor beta chains below was sequenced from the same sample in a study of beta chain features in type 1 diabetes. Reverse transcribing all isolated RNA meant expressed TCRB transcripts were sequenced. Measured with immunoSEQ multiplex PCR; TCRdb has only the in-frame clones, and not every one. Of under 450,000 clones in the sample, roughly 13% were seen once. The specimen sequenced was naive CD4+ T cells from blood. These receptors were obtained from a man aged 25 to 45 in good health.

The sample holds a few counts of this clone. The CDR3 spells CASSPSISTGYRGEQYV. CDR3 bases: TGTGCCAGCAGTCCGTCTATTTCGACAGGTTATCGAGGCGAGCAGTACGTC. This chain joins TRBV5-4 and TRBJ2-7; D perhaps matches TRBD1 (6 bases). V lost 5 bases and J lost 6, with 27 bases in between. CDR3 length equals 17 residues. The germline CDR1 and CDR2 sequences are SGHNT and YYREEE (reference sequence).

The rearrangement joins TRBV30 to TRBJ1-2; D is unclear. CDR1 is GTSNPN, CDR2 SVGIG, per germline (reference sequence). V dropped 0 bases and J dropped 12 bases, with 14 bases sitting between them. The CDR3 consists of 12 residues. CDR3 sequence reads: CAWSVGWFGDTF. Written as DNA, the CDR3 is TGTGCCTGGAGTGTAGGTTGGTTCGGCGACACCTTC.

This clone has a count of ten or more. This chain connects TRBV29-1 to TRBJ2-6; D gene unclear. Trimming stripped 2 bases from V and 0 bases from J, with 2 bases between. The CDR3 loop spans 13 amino acids. Germline-derived CDR1 and CDR2 are SQVTM and ANQGSEA. CDR3 in amino acids: CSVELSGANVLTF. The CDR3 DNA is TGCAGCGTTGAACTCTCTGGGGCCAACGTCCTGACTTTC. Using reference TRBV29-1 and TRBJ2-6 for the parts outside the CDR3, the full variable domain is SAVISQKPSRDICQRGTSLTIQCQVDSQVTMMFWYRQQPGQSLTLIATANQGSEATYESGFVIDKFPISRPNLTFSTLTVSNMSPEDSSIYLCSVELSGANVLTFGAGSRLTVL.

This clone was counted between two and nine times. V and J are TRBV4-1 and TRBJ2-1; D unclear. This CDR3 has 15 residues. V shed 6 bases and J shed 0 bases, with 12 bases lying between them. Germline lookup yields CDR1 MGHRA and CDR2 YSYEKL. CDR3 residues: CASRDGQSSYNEQFF. The CDR3, as DNA: TGCGCCAGCAGGGACGGTCAGAGCTCCTACAATGAGCAGTTCTTC.

The rearrangement joins TRBV18 to TRBJ2-7, with D possibly TRBD2 on 5 matching bases. CDR1 and CDR2 from the germline V gene are KGHSH and LQKENI. The CDR3 runs to 14 residues. V was cut by 4 bases and J by 4 bases, with 14 bases left in between. The CDR3 DNA sequence: TGTGCCAGCTCACTCCAAAGCGAGGGATACGAGCAGTACGTC. Residues: CASSLQSEGYEQYV.

This clone was observed a handful of times. The J gene is TRBJ2-7, the V gene TRBV29-1, with TRBD1 matching 10 bases. This CDR3 has 14 amino acids. In germline, CDR1 is SQVTM, CDR2 ANQGSEA. V shed 2 bases and J 4 bases; nucleotides not matched to a gene: 5. The CDR3 protein is CSVEIWTGGYEQYF. The CDR3 nucleotides are TGCAGCGTTGAAATCTGGACAGGGGGATACGAGCAGTACTTC.

This chain uses TRBV18 with TRBJ2-1; D possibly corresponds to TRBD1 (5 bases). The germline V and J ends were trimmed by 3 bases and 6 bases, with 12 bases remaining between them. The CDR3 has 14 amino acids. Germline assignment: CDR1 KGHSH and CDR2 LQKENI. The CDR3 DNA reads TGTGCCAGCTCACCTCGCCAGGGTGGCAATGAGCAGTTCTTC. As protein: CASSPRQGGNEQFF.

The chain is built from TRBV7-3 and TRBJ2-7, with D perhaps TRBD1 (6 bases). V lost 5 bases and J lost 3, with 17 bases in between. This CDR3 is 15 amino acids long. Germline V gives CDR1 SGHTA, CDR2 FQGTGA. CDR3 coding DNA: TGTGCCAGCAGCCGATCTACAGGGTTCGTCTACGAGCAGTACGTC. This encodes CASSRSTGFVYEQYV.

This clone showed up just a few times. The chain couples TRBV5-1 to TRBJ2-1; 7 positions agree with TRBD2. CDR3 length: 14 residues. Germline V CDR1 and CDR2: SGHRS, YFSETQ. V shed 0 bases and J 6 bases; nucleotides not matched to a gene: 3. Written as DNA, the CDR3 is TGCGCCAGCAGCTTGGGGACTAGTTTCAATGAGCAGTTCTTC. Translation: CASSLGTSFNEQFF.

The chain combines TRBV25-1 with TRBJ1-1; 8 bases fit TRBD1. CDR1 is MGHDK, CDR2 SYGVNS, per germline. The ends lost 10 bases at V and 4 bases at J; junction bases unmatched: 8. This CDR3 is built from 13 residues. CDR3 residues: CATSGQEGTEAFF. CDR3 bases: TGTGCCACCTCGGGACAGGAGGGCACTGAAGCTTTCTTT.

The sample holds a few counts of this clone. The chain couples TRBV7-6 to TRBJ2-3; no reliable D call. Germline V lookup: CDR1 SGHVS, CDR2 FNYEAQ. V lost 0 bases and J lost 2, with 9 bases in between. The CDR3 has 15 amino acids. The CDR3 sequence is CASSLAGYPTDTQYF. The CDR3 DNA reads TGTGCCAGCAGCTTAGCGGGCTACCCCACAGATACGCAGTATTTT. Drawing the rest from reference TRBV7-6 and TRBJ2-3, the complete variable domain is GAGVSQSPRYKVTKRGQDVALRCDPISGHVSLYWYRQALGQGPEFLTYFNYEAQQDKSGLPNDRFSAERPEGSISTLTIQRTEQRDSAMYRCASSLAGYPTDTQYFGPGTRLTVL.

This clone came up a few times. This sequence joins TRBV20-1 and TRBJ2-2; D remains ambiguous. Between the trimmed V and J ends, which lost 6 bases and 2 bases, there was a span of 4 bases. Per the germline V gene, CDR1 is DFQATT and CDR2 is SNEGSKA (reference sequence). This CDR3 has 11 amino acids. The CDR3 bases are TGCAGTGCCTTCAACACCGGGGAGCTGTTTTTT. Its translation is CSAFNTGELFF.

The genes are TRBV10-3 and TRBJ2-1; a weak D match, TRBD1 (5 bases). Between the trimmed V and J ends, which lost 5 bases and 1 base, there was a span of 15 bases. Germline V gene lookup returns CDR1 ENHRY and CDR2 SYGVKD. The CDR3 spans 16 residues. The chain's CDR3 is CAISQRIDRSYNEQFF. CDR3 DNA: TGTGCCATCAGTCAGAGAATAGACAGATCCTACAATGAGCAGTTCTTC.

This clone has more than one count but fewer than ten. The J gene is TRBJ2-6, the V gene TRBV5-4; D is perhaps TRBD2 (5 bases). Between the trimmed V and J ends, which lost 4 bases and 3 bases, there was a span of 8 bases. Per germline, CDR1 SGHNT and CDR2 YYREEE (reference sequence). The CDR3 has 14 residues. CDR3 residues: CASSLAGGANVLTF. DNA of the CDR3: TGTGCCAGCAGCCTAGCAGGTGGGGCCAACGTCCTGACTTTC.

The V and J genes are TRBV7-2 and TRBJ2-5; D assignment may be TRBD1 or TRBD2 (6 bases each). V was trimmed by 6 bases and J by 5 bases, leaving 22 bases between them. The CDR3 contains 16 residues. CDR1 is SGHTA, CDR2 FQGNSA, per germline. The CDR3 is CASRGGTRLGGETQYF. In nucleotides, the CDR3 is TGTGCCAGCAGGGGCGGGACACGGCTCGGTGGGGAGACCCAGTACTTC.

The chain uses TRBV5-1 and TRBJ2-1; D is perhaps TRBD1 (6 bases). The V and J ends lost 0 bases and 7 bases respectively, with 14 bases between them. Germline V CDR1 and CDR2: SGHRS, YFSETQ. The CDR3 is made up of 15 amino acids. The CDR3 protein is CASSLGRGRTNEQFF. In nucleotides, the CDR3 is TGCGCCAGCAGCTTGGGCAGGGGACGAACTAATGAGCAGTTCTTC.

This clone was found a few times. The V and J genes are TRBV21-1 and TRBJ1-2; whether TRBD1, the table's D call, matches the DNA was not checked. TRBV21-1 is termed a pseudogene. This CDR3 has 16 amino acids. The CDR3 coding sequence is TGTGCCAGCAGCAAAAAGGACAGGGAGGAATTCTATGGCTACACCTTC. This gives the protein CASSKKDREEFYGYTF.

This clone was counted only a few times. The chain is built from TRBV29-1 and TRBJ2-2; D is possibly TRBD2 (5 bases). Germline lookup yields CDR1 SQVTM and CDR2 ANQGSEA. The CDR3 has 14 residues. V lost 4 bases, J lost 4 bases, and 13 bases lay in between. The CDR3 sequence: CSVGDSSGTGELFF. DNA of the CDR3: TGCAGCGTTGGTGACTCAAGCGGCACCGGGGAGCTGTTTTTT.

The chain combines TRBV11-2 with TRBJ1-5; D unresolved. The germline gives CDR1 SGHAT, CDR2 FQNNGV. The CDR3 has 14 residues. The V end lost 5 bases, the J end lost 3 bases, and 11 bases lay between the germline ends. For the CDR3, the DNA is TGTGCCAGCAGCACACGACGTCACAATCAGCCCCAGCATTTT. Protein: CASSTRRHNQPQHF.